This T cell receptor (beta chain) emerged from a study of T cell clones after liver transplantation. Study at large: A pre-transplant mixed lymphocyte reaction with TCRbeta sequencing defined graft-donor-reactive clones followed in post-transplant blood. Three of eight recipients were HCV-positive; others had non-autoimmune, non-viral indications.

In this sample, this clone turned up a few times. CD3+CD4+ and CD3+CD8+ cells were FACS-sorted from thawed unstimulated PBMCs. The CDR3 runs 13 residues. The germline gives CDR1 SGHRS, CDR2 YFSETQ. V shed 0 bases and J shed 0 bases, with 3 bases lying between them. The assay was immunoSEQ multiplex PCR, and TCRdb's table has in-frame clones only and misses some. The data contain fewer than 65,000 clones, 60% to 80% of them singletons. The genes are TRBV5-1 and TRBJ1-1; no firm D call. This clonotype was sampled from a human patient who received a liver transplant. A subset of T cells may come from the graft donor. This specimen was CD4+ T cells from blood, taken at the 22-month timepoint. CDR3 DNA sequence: TGCGCCAGCAGCTTGGACATGAACACTGAAGCTTTCTTT. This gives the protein CASSLDMNTEAFF. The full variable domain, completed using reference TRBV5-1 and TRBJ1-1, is KAGVTQTPRYLIKTRGQQVTLSCSPISGHRSVSWYQQTPGQGLQFLFEYFSETQRNKGNFPGRFSGRQFSNSRSEMNVSTLELGDSALYLCASSLDMNTEAFFGQGTRLTVV.